This is a list of T cell receptor beta chains from one sample in a study of blood T cell repertoires in COVID-19. The data were produced by immunoSEQ multiplex PCR, yet TCRdb's version contains in-frame clones alone and is incomplete. In the table there are 250,000 or so clones, roughly 80% of which are singletons. Sequencing input: peripheral blood. The origin of the receptors is a woman between 18 and 30 years old with acute or convalescent COVID-19. Both conserved end residues are part of each CDR3. A D gene is named only where the DNA matches it firmly. Clone size is stated in some rows and not others, as once, few, many or a class when expanded.

v_call: TRBV27
clone_size: .
j_call: TRBJ2-7
d_call: .
cdr3_aa: CASSSPGSSYEQYF
cdr3_nt: TGTGCCAGCAGTTCCCCCGGGAGTTCCTACGAGCAGTACTTC

v_call: TRBV15
clone_size: .
j_call: TRBJ2-7
d_call: .
cdr3_aa: CATSRDLRDFNEQYF
cdr3_nt: TGTGCCACCAGCAGAGATTTGCGGGACTTCAACGAGCAGTACTTC

v_call: TRBV14
clone_size: few
j_call: TRBJ1-2
d_call: TRBD1
cdr3_aa: CASSQVPGGYYGYTF
cdr3_nt: TGTGCCAGCAGCCAAGTCCCAGGGGGCTACTATGGCTACACCTTC

v_call: TRBV9
clone_size: .
j_call: TRBJ2-3
d_call: TRBD2
cdr3_aa: CASSPGLADSTDTQYF
cdr3_nt: TGTGCCAGCAGCCCGGGACTAGCGGATAGCACAGATACGCAGTATTTT

v_call: TRBV15
clone_size: .
j_call: TRBJ2-7
d_call: .
cdr3_aa: CATSGRRQGSYEQYF
cdr3_nt: TGTGCCACCAGCGGGAGGAGACAGGGATCCTACGAGCAGTACTTC

v_call: TRBV7-9
clone_size: .
j_call: TRBJ2-1
d_call: .
cdr3_aa: CASRPRGLAAYNEQFF
cdr3_nt: TGTGCCAGCAGGCCCAGGGGGCTAGCGGCCTACAATGAGCAGTTCTTC

v_call: TRBV28
clone_size: .
j_call: TRBJ1-1
d_call: .
cdr3_aa: CASSFLQEEAFF
cdr3_nt: TGTGCCAGCAGTTTCTTACAGGAGGAAGCTTTCTTT

v_call: TRBV12-3/TRBV12-4
clone_size: .
j_call: TRBJ1-1
d_call: .
cdr3_aa: CASSQYTEAFF
cdr3_nt: TGTGCCAGCAGCCAATACACTGAAGCTTTCTTT

v_call: TRBV6-5
clone_size: .
j_call: TRBJ1-5
d_call: TRBD1
cdr3_aa: CASSYRPTGGNQPQHF
cdr3_nt: TGTGCCAGCAGTTACCGACCGACAGGGGGTAATCAGCCCCAGCATTTT

v_call: TRBV6-5
clone_size: .
j_call: TRBJ2-2
d_call: TRBD2
cdr3_aa: CASGGLAGFTGELFF
cdr3_nt: TGTGCCAGCGGCGGACTAGCGGGTTTCACCGGGGAGCTGTTTTTT

v_call: TRBV6-2/TRBV6-3
clone_size: .
j_call: TRBJ1-4
d_call: .
cdr3_aa: CASSYSTGGTTNEKLFF
cdr3_nt: TGTGCCAGCAGTTACTCGACGGGAGGCACGACTAATGAAAAACTGTTTTTT